This TCR beta chain was obtained from a study of blood T cell repertoires in COVID-19. Background on the study: COVID-19 samples collected from the United States, Italy and Spain covered acute and convalescent phases.

In germline, CDR1 is SGHVS, CDR2 FNYEAQ. The CDR3 totals 17 residues. Trimming at V came to 1 base and at J to 9 bases, leaving 11 bases not matched to a gene. Measured with immunoSEQ multiplex PCR; TCRdb has only the in-frame clones, and not every one. The sample records about 220,000 clones, roughly four fifths being singletons. The chain has TRBV7-6 and TRBJ2-1; TRBD2 matches 11 bases. The sequence derives from a woman between 25 and 40 years old who had recovered from COVID-19. Sequenced input: peripheral blood. The DNA of the CDR3 is TGTGCCAGCAGCTTAGTGCTAGCGGGAGGTCCCCTAGTTGAGCAGTTCTTC. Translating gives CASSLVLAGGPLVEQFF. The whole variable domain, remainder taken from reference TRBV7-6 and TRBJ2-1, is GAGVSQSPRYKVTKRGQDVALRCDPISGHVSLYWYRQALGQGPEFLTYFNYEAQQDKSGLPNDRFSAERPEGSISTLTIQRTEQRDSAMYRCASSLVLAGGPLVEQFFGPGTRLTVL.